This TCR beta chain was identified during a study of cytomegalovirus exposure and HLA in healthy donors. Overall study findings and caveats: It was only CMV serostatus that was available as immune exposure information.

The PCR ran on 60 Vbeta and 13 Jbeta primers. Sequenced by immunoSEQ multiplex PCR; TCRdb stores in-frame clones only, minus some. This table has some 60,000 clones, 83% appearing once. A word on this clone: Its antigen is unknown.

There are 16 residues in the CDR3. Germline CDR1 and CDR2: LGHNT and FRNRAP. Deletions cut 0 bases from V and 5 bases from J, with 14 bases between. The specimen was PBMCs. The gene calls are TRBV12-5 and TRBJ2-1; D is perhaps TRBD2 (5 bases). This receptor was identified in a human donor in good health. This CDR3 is CASGLVRSGRNNEQFF. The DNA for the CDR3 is TGTGCTAGTGGTTTGGTAAGGAGCGGACGAAACAATGAGCAGTTCTTC.